This paragraph reports one T cell receptor beta chain. The antigen remains unidentified. Both blood RNA, taken from unsorted whole blood, and germline DNA were extracted. Chronic HBV infection was present, with no prior treatment. CDR3 size: 15 residues. V was pared by 4 bases and J by 0 bases, with 11 bases between. Germline CDR1 MNHNY, CDR2 SVGAGI (reference sequence). TCR beta cDNA was reverse-transcribed from roughly 520 ng of total RNA. The reaction used a constant-region primer and ProtoScript II reverse transcriptase. Researchers made the TCR beta libraries by running three nested multiplex PCR rounds with slightly modified ARM-PCR. Running 10 cycles apiece, the first two PCR rounds relied on TRBV1-TRBV30 forward primers together with a C-beta reverse primer. Via MiXCR, TCRdb re-called the multiplex PCR reads, giving one row per CDR3 protein. The table lists 310,000 or so distinct CDR3 sequences, approximately 58% of them singletons.

This entry comes from a study of tumor-infiltrating lymphocytes in primary liver carcinoma. The overall study: Both sexes were represented among patients, who were 30 to 69 years old. Samples had roughly 3.65 to 7.5 million productive TCRbeta reads, comparable between tissue types.

Whole-study results and caveats: Blood's top-250-clone fraction was significantly lower than that of tumors (p = 0.039).

V usage is TRBV6-6 and J usage is TRBJ2-3; no definite D call. The sequence was obtained from a young woman with primary liver carcinoma and hepatitis B virus infection. Sequencing used peripheral blood. CDR3 region: CASSSASSSTDTQYF. CDR3 nucleotides: TGTGCCAGCAGTTCCGCGAGTAGTAGCACAGATACGCAGTATTTT.